This T cell receptor (beta chain) came from a study of cytomegalovirus exposure and HLA in healthy donors. Overall study findings and caveats: Earlier findings revealed that most TCR beta V segments proved productive either about 87% or about 30% of the time.

Deletions cut 4 bases from V and 4 bases from J, with 16 bases between. There are 15 residues in the CDR3. Looked up from germline, CDR1 is MDHEN and CDR2 is SYDVKM. The PCR employed 60 Vbeta primers together with 13 Jbeta primers. Clones were read by immunoSEQ multiplex PCR, and TCRdb kept only the in-frame ones, dropping some. Of about 110,000 clones in the sample, 75% were seen once. Comments on this clone: Its antigen is as yet unknown.

This chain uses TRBV28 with TRBJ1-1; tentatively, D is TRBD1 (6 bases). Sequencing was performed on PBMCs. The clonotype comes from a male donor in good health and CMV-seropositive. The CDR3 sequence is CASSSPGERGTEAFF. CDR3 coding DNA: TGTGCCAGCAGTTCACCAGGGGAAAGGGGCACTGAAGCTTTCTTT.